This T cell receptor (beta chain) emerged from a study of long-term antiretroviral therapy in people with HIV. Comments on this clone: Its antigen remains unknown.

A v3.0 immunoSEQ assay was performed at survey level. TCRdb keeps only in-frame clones here, not all; method: immunoSEQ multiplex PCR. Of approximately 30,000 clones in the sample, around 97% are singletons; the top ten hold less than 2.5%. Study-wide results and limits: Blood specimens, gathered between about 2003 and 2018, were possibly obtained under older ART regimens. The clones with expansion before ART were dominant in the repertoire at all time points. Versus controls, repertoires in people with HIV had narrower CDR3 length ranges.

Germline CDR1 and CDR2: SGHRS and YFSETQ. V was pared by 2 bases and J by 6 bases, with 14 bases between. The CDR3 is 14 residues long. All donors provided no fewer than one pre-ART and no fewer than two post-ART PBMC samples. The chain uses TRBV5-1 and TRBJ1-2; D gene ambiguous. The clonotype originates from a man aged 25 to 40 with HIV. This material consisted of unsorted PBMCs, taken 7.6 years after starting antiretroviral therapy. CDR3 nucleotide sequence: TGCGCCAGCAGCTTTCCCGACGGATCCCATGGCTACACCTTC. This sequence encodes CASSFPDGSHGYTF.